This T cell receptor (beta chain) was recorded in a study of blood T cells in healthy people across ages (dated by TCRdb to about 2015). Turning to the overall study: In model experiments, template switching captured about one uniquely barcoded TCR beta cDNA molecule for every two T cells. To track age-related changes in TCR beta repertoire diversity, the study relied on deep sequencing normalized with unique cDNA molecular identifiers. Donors were grouped into four age groups: young (average 16 years), middle-aged (approximately 41), aged (62) and long-lived (82). To avoid experimental bias, donors of different ages were randomly spread across the sequencing lanes. Two additional independent replicas of 1 million unique cDNA reads from the same blood draw were analyzed for two donors (one aged 18 to 29 and one aged 80 or older). Results and caveats for the whole study, not just this receptor: As age increased, observed TCR beta diversity per million T cells dropped in a roughly linear way, and a significant reduction was already evident by age 40. Total diversity estimates from one million sequenced T cells were considered lower bounds and underestimates. Because donor CMV infection status was unknown, age-related changes in expanded clonotypes were potentially confounded. Compared with the aged group, the long-lived group had more naive CD4+ T cells, fewer expanded clones and increased TCR diversity, a pattern suggesting age selection. Since profiling was done on bulk unsorted PBMCs, naive and antigen-experienced compartments could not be conclusively compared. There was a strong correlation between observed TCR beta diversity and the percentage of naive T cells measured by flow cytometry.

The library relied on 5' RACE. TCRdb records Illumina HiSeq 2500 as the sequencer. A second PCR of roughly 7 to 12 cycles was run with a J-beta primer mix and a sample-barcoded 5' primer. A unique molecular identifier was introduced onto each TCR beta cDNA molecule by a template-switch 5' adaptor carrying 12 random nucleotides. At least 3 million CDR3-containing paired-end reads were obtained from each sample. The Mint cDNA synthesis kit, primed by a TRBC-specific oligonucleotide, was used to synthesize first-strand cDNA from all RNA. Following uracil-DNA glycosylase treatment, a first 18-cycle PCR with universal primers M1SS and BC2_uni_R was performed on all cDNA. The original methods were these. Each sample was normalized by randomly selecting 1 million high-quality reads, each carrying a distinct molecular identifier. Reads sharing molecular identifiers were discarded rather than binned into consensus sequences. MiTCR, set to a Q25 quality threshold and the strictest error-elimination algorithm, was used for CDR3 identification, clonotype clustering and error correction. A nonparametric unseen species model with Euler transformation was used to estimate a lower bound on total TCR beta diversity. TCRdb cleaned the public reads at Q25 with fastp, built clones with MiXCR and kept in-frame beta chains. Each record represents a unique CDR3 protein, reported with the most common genes and DNA among its rows. The V and J calls were determined by TCRdb, not by the authors. Present in this sample are 1.4 million or so distinct CDR3 sequences, about 45% of which were seen just once. Together, the top ten hold just over 4% of the sample.

The cysteine opens and the phenylalanine closes a CDR3 of 18 amino acids. The kept DNA is CDR3 alone, 54 bases in frame from the first base. CDR1 LGHDT and CDR2 YNNKEL are derived from the germline V gene (reference sequence). V is reduced by 2 bases and J by 0 bases, leaving a spacing of 16 bases between them. This clonotype occurred a few times. The specificity of this receptor is unknown. Qualities for individual bases were not recorded, and no much larger clone is one base off. Systemically healthy Caucasian individuals from Russia, some 40 in total and aged about 6 to 95 years, were included as donors. Roughly 10 milliliters of peripheral blood were drawn from each donor into EDTA-treated Vacutainer tubes. Ficoll-Paque density-gradient centrifugation was used to isolate PBMCs, with at least 6.5 million per sample. Total RNA was extracted from PBMCs with Trizol reagent, with at least 5.5 micrograms obtained per sample. For every donor, an aliquot of PBMCs went through flow cytometry to measure the percentages of naive CD45RAhigh/CD27high T cells.

The chain is assembled from TRBV3-1 and TRBJ2-2; TRBD2 is a possible D gene, resting on 6 matching bases. Sequenced sample: blood. This TCR derives from a woman aged 18-29 years in good health. The CDR3 reads as follows: CASSQTPGLYSNTGELFF. The DNA sequence is TGTGCCAGCAGCCAAACACCGGGACTCTATTCGAACACCGGGGAGCTGTTTTTT. Here the CDR3 is joined to the reference TRBV3-1 and TRBJ2-2 genes, and the full variable domain is: DTAVSQTPKYLVTQMGNDKSIKCEQNLGHDTMYWYKQDSKKFLKIMFSYNNKELIINETVPNRFSPKSPDKAHLNLHINSLELGDSAVYFCASSQTPGLYSNTGELFFGEGSRLTVL.